Below, 14 T cell receptor beta chains from the same sample are listed, as sequenced in a study of blood T cells in healthy people across ages. The second PCR ran about 6 to 12 cycles with a sample-barcoded 5' primer and J-beta primers. TCRdb reanalysed the 5' RACE reads using MiXCR and keeps one entry per CDR3 protein. The table includes a few hundred thousand distinct CDR3 sequences, roughly 26% detected once. The sample taken for sequencing was blood. The receptors stem from a woman aged 65 to 85 in good health.

About this clonotype: An end of the junction differs from the germline gene, which may be a read error. The chain carries TRBV2 and TRBJ1-2, with D unclear. The germline gives CDR1 SNHLY, CDR2 FYNNEI. The CDR3 runs 13 residues. The CDR3 nucleotides are TGTGCCAGCAGTGAAATTAGAATGGACCCAACCAACTTC. This encodes CASSEIRMDPTNF. The full variable domain, in which reference TRBV2 and TRBJ1-2 provide the parts outside the CDR3, is EPEVTQTPSHQVTQMGQEVILRCVPISNHLYFYWYRQILGQKVEFLVSFYNNEISEKSEIFDDQFSVERPDGSNFTLKIRSTKLEDSAMYFCASSEIRMDPTNFGSGTRLTVV.

CDR3 nucleotides: TGTGCCAGCAGTGAAGCCGTGGGGACAGGGGTCTATGGCTACACCTTC. It codes for CASSEAVGTGVYGYTF. The chain combines TRBV6-1 with TRBJ1-2, with 10 bases that match TRBD1. Germline V CDR1 and CDR2: MNHNS, SASEGT. Unmatched junction bases numbered 5, after V lost 0 bases and J lost 4 bases. The CDR3 runs to 16 residues.

The chain links TRBV14 to TRBJ2-3; D call uncertain. The CDR3 totals 12 residues. The V gene lost 4 bases and the J gene lost 5 bases, with 7 bases spanning the gap. CDR1 is SGHDN, CDR2 FVKESK, per germline. CDR3 residues: CASSPYLDTQYF. The CDR3 bases are TGTGCCAGCAGCCCCTACCTAGATACGCAGTATTTT.

CDR3 protein: CATSRDSRTQYF. In DNA form, the CDR3 reads TGTGCCACCAGCAGAGATAGTCGCACGCAGTATTTT. The V call is TRBV15, the J call TRBJ2-3, with no clear D. The V gene lost 0 bases and the J gene lost 9 bases, with 7 bases spanning the gap. Germline V gene data show CDR1 as LNHNV and CDR2 as YYDKDF (reference sequence). The length of the CDR3 is 12 residues.

The rearrangement links TRBV28 to TRBJ2-1; 7 bases are a match to TRBD2. The CDR3 contains 15 residues. Germline values: CDR1 MDHEN, CDR2 SYDVKM. With V trimmed by 6 bases and J by 8 bases, 13 bases remained unmatched. For the CDR3, the DNA is TGTGCCAGCAGCACTAGCGTGGGAGAGGTGGATGAGCAGTTCTTC. It is translated as CASSTSVGEVDEQFF.

The gene calls are TRBV29-1 and TRBJ2-7; TRBD1 aligns across 7 bases. Losses at the gene ends were 1 base for V and 6 bases for J; bases not matched to a gene: 12. There are 15 residues in the CDR3. CDR1 SQVTM and CDR2 ANQGSEA come from the germline V gene. The CDR3 DNA sequence: TGCAGCGTTGAAGGTGGGACAGTCCCTTCCGTCGAGCAGTACTTC. This sequence encodes CSVEGGTVPSVEQYF.

The chain joins TRBV29-1 to TRBJ2-5, with 10 bases that match TRBD2. The J call may not be correct, given that the DNA end is closer to TRBJ2-1. CDR1 and CDR2 from the germline V gene are SQVTM and ANQGSEA. CDR3 length equals 15 residues. The CDR3 loop is CSVVFPLAGDTEQFF. The DNA for the CDR3 is TGCAGCGTTGTCTTCCCGCTAGCGGGAGATACTGAGCAGTTCTTC.

The chain has TRBV9 and TRBJ2-7, with TRBD1 as a possible D gene (6 bases). V lost 4 bases and J lost 2, with 16 bases in between. Germline values: CDR1 SGDLS, CDR2 YYNGEE. There are 15 residues in the CDR3. The CDR3: CASSLRDTNTYEQYF. DNA for the CDR3: TGTGCCAGCAGCCTACGGGACACCAATACCTACGAGCAGTACTTC.

The V and J genes are TRBV2 and TRBJ2-3; 7 bases line up with TRBD1. The CDR3 runs 15 residues. Trimming cost V 7 bases and J 8 bases; bases outside gene matches: 15. Germline CDR1 is SNHLY and CDR2 is FYNNEI. CDR3 DNA: TGTGCCAGCAACGACAGGGTTCGATCATCCGGTACGCAGTATTTT. Its translation is CASNDRVRSSGTQYF.

This chain uses TRBV28 with TRBJ2-3, with 13 bases identical to TRBD2. From germline, CDR1 is MDHEN and CDR2 SYDVKM. Trimming removed 7 bases from V and 4 bases from J; junction bases left unmatched: 5. This CDR3 spans 15 amino acids. The CDR3 sequence is CASTGLAGVSDTQYF. For the CDR3, the DNA is TGTGCCAGCACCGGACTAGCGGGAGTCTCAGATACGCAGTATTTT.

This clonotype was detected only a few times. The chain joins TRBV9 to TRBJ2-5; TRBD2 matches 7 bases. The DNA end lines up better with TRBJ2-1; the J call may be wrong. CDR1 and CDR2 from the germline V gene are SGDLS and YYNGEE. The CDR3 contains 16 residues. CDR3 sequence: CASSAATSPRRNEQFF. The CDR3 DNA follows: TGTGCCAGCAGCGCCGCGACTAGCCCCCGGCGGAATGAGCAGTTCTTC.

The chain has TRBV3-1 and TRBJ2-5; 7 bases align to TRBD2. The DNA end lines up better with TRBJ2-7; the J call may be wrong. The germline CDR1 and CDR2 sequences are LGHDT and YNNKEL (reference sequence). This CDR3 comprises 15 residues. In DNA, the CDR3 is TGTGCCAGCAGCGAAAGGGAGGGAGTACCCTACGAGCAGTACTTC. It encodes CASSEREGVPYEQYF.

The DNA for the CDR3 is TGTGCCAGCAGTTTGGGGGACAGGGTCAAGGACAAAAACATTCAGTACTTC. This gives the protein CASSLGDRVKDKNIQYF. The genes are TRBV28 and TRBJ2-4; 9 bases map to TRBD1. The length of the CDR3 is 17 residues. J lost 3 bases, V lost 3 bases, and 9 bases had no gene match. Germline V gene lookup returns CDR1 MDHEN and CDR2 SYDVKM. The complete variable domain, with remaining parts taken from reference TRBV28 and TRBJ2-4, reads DVKVTQSSRYLVKRTGEKVFLECVQDMDHENMFWYRQDPGLGLRLIYFSYDVKMKEKGDIPEGYSVSREKKERFSLILESASTNQTSMYLCASSLGDRVKDKNIQYFGAGTRLSVL.

This clonotype was counted only a few times. The rearrangement joins TRBV18 to TRBJ2-3, with D hard to call. Trimming stripped 0 bases from V and 7 bases from J, with 11 bases between. The CDR3 has 14 residues. The germline V gene has CDR1 KGHSH and CDR2 LQKENI. CDR3 loop: CASSPPVSVYTQYF. CDR3 bases: TGTGCCAGCTCACCACCGGTGTCAGTCTATACGCAGTATTTT.